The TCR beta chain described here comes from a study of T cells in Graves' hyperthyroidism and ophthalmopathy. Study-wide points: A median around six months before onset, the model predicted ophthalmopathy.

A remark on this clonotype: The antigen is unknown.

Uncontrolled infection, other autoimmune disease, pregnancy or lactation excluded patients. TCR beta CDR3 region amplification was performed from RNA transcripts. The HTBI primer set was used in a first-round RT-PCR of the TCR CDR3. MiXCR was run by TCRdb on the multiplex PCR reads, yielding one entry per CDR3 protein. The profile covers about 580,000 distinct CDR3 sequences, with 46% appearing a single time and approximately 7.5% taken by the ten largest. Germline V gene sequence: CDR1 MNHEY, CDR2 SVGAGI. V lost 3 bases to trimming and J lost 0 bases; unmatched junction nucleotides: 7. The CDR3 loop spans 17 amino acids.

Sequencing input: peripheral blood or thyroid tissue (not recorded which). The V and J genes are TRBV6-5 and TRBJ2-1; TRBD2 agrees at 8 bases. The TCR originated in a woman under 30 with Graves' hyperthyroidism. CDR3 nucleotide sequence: TGTGCCAGCAGTTATAGACTAGCGTTTAGCTCCTACAATGAGCAGTTCTTC. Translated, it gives CASSYRLAFSSYNEQFF.